Listed here are 3 T cell receptor beta chains from one sample, sequenced in a study of CD8 T cells in ankylosing spondylitis. TCRdb re-called the 5' RACE reads through MiXCR, storing one row per CDR3 protein. The sample has around 130,000 distinct CDR3 sequences, around 7% seen once. Material: blood, either unsorted or a sorted T cell fraction (not recorded which). Receptors originate from a male donor with ankylosing spondylitis or in good health (not recorded which).

This clonotype was seen at least ten times. The chain links TRBV29-1 to TRBJ2-7; D unclear. Germline V gene sequence: CDR1 SQVTM, CDR2 ANQGSEA. The CDR3 is made up of 13 amino acids. The V end lost 3 bases, the J end lost 2 bases, and 11 bases lay between the germline ends. CDR3: CSVELVGAYEQYF. The DNA of the CDR3 is TGCAGCGTTGAGCTAGTCGGAGCCTACGAGCAGTACTTC.

This clonotype was seen many times. The chain links TRBV3-1 to TRBJ1-1, with a tentative D call TRBD1 (5 bases). This CDR3 is built from 15 residues. Germline CDR1 reads LGHDT; CDR2 reads YNNKEL (reference sequence). Trimming took off 0 bases at V and 5 bases at J, with 13 bases between the two ends. The CDR3 coding sequence is TGTGCCAGCAGCCAAGATCATTCAGGGAAGACTGAAGCTTTCTTT. Protein sequence: CASSQDHSGKTEAFF.

Ten or more counts support this clonotype. V is TRBV20-1 and J is TRBJ2-7; 10 nucleotides align to TRBD1. This CDR3 contains 15 residues. The germline CDR1 and CDR2 sequences are DFQATT and SNEGSKA (reference sequence). V was pared by 1 base and J by 2 bases, with 5 bases of the junction left unmatched. Here the CDR3 DNA reads TGCAGTGCTAGAGCGGGACAGGGGTTGGCCTACGAGCAGTACTTC. Its protein product is CSARAGQGLAYEQYF.